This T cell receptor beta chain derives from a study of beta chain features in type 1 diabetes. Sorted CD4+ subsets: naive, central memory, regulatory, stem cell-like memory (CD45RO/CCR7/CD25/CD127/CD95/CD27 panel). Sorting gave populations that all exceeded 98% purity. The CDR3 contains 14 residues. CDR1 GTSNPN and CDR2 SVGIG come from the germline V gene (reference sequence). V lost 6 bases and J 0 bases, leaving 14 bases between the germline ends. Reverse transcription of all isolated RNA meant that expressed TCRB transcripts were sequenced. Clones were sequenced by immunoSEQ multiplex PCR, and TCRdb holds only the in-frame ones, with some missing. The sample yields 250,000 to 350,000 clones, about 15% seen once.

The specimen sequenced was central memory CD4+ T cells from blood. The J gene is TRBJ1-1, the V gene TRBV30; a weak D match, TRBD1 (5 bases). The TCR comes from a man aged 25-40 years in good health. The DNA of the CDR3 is TGTGCCTGCCGACTCGGGGGGGTGAACACTGAAGCTTTCTTT. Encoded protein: CACRLGGVNTEAFF.